The next 9 T cell receptor beta chains were all read from a single sample in a study of human T cells and chemical hapten exposure. In TCRdb, the RACE reads were re-called with MiXCR into one record per CDR3 protein. The data hold tens of thousands of distinct CDR3 sequences, with approximately 9.9% observed a single time. Time point reported: pre-sensitization, week 0. As for treatment: therapeutic diphenylcyclopropenone sensitization with weekly scalp DPC. The material sequenced was whole blood, taken in connection with sensitization to the hapten diphenylcyclopropenone (DPC). These receptor sequences come from a woman in her thirties or forties with alopecia areata. Some clones in this sample may be carry-over from other donors' samples.

This clonotype was recorded at least ten times. The chain uses TRBV12-3 or TRBV12-4 and TRBJ2-7, with D perhaps assigned TRBD1 or TRBD2 (6 bases each). The CDR3 extends over 13 amino acids. Between the trimmed V and J ends, which lost 8 bases and 5 bases, there was a span of 16 bases. CDR3 DNA sequence: TGTGCCAGCGGTGTAGGGGGGAACAACGAGCAGTACTTC. Its translation is CASGVGGNNEQYF.

Many counts were recorded for this clonotype. The chain employs TRBV11-2 and TRBJ2-4, with unresolved D. This CDR3 has 17 amino acids. Germline V gene data show CDR1 as SGHAT and CDR2 as FQNNGV. Trimming left V 0 bases short and J 0 bases short, with 12 bases between. The CDR3 reads CASSLDRQTLAKNIQYF. As DNA, the CDR3 is TGTGCCAGCAGCTTAGATCGGCAGACACTAGCCAAAAACATTCAGTACTTC.

V gene TRBV7-2 combines with J gene TRBJ2-3, with TRBD2 as a possible D gene (6 bases). V shed 0 bases and J shed 4 bases, with 8 bases lying between them. Germline CDR1 and CDR2: SGHTA and FQGNSA. This CDR3 region has 14 residues. DNA for the CDR3: TGTGCCAGCAGCTTAGCGTCGGGGGCAGATACGCAGTATTTT. Encoded protein: CASSLASGADTQYF.

This clonotype was counted many times. The rearrangement uses TRBV7-2 and TRBJ2-3; 8 positions match TRBD1. From germline, CDR1 is SGHTA and CDR2 FQGNSA. V dropped 5 bases and J dropped 2; count of bases not matched to a gene: 6. This CDR3 is built from 15 residues. As DNA, the CDR3 is TGTGCCAGCAGCCCACGACAGGGGTACACAGATACGCAGTATTTT. It translates to CASSPRQGYTDTQYF. Looking up the rest from reference TRBV7-2 and TRBJ2-3 gives the full variable domain: GAGVSQSPSNKVTEKGKDVELRCDPISGHTALYWYRQSLGQGLEFLIYFQGNSAPDKSGLPSDRFSAERTGGSVSTLTIQRTQQEDSAVYLCASSPRQGYTDTQYFGPGTRLTVL.

The table lists this clonotype with many counts. The V call is TRBV7-6, the J call TRBJ2-7; 10 nucleotides align to TRBD2. Trimming took 5 bases from V and 3 from J; bases not matched to a gene: 4. Germline CDR1 SGHVS, CDR2 FNYEAQ. This CDR3 has 14 residues. CDR3 protein: CASSQAGGLYEQYF. The CDR3 DNA reads TGTGCCAGCAGCCAAGCGGGGGGGCTCTACGAGCAGTACTTC.

Note on this clonotype: This may stem from a read error, because a much larger clone lies one nucleotide away. The V call is TRBV19, the J call TRBJ2-4, with 10 nucleotides matching TRBD1. The CDR3 runs 14 residues. Per the germline V gene, CDR1 is LNHDA and CDR2 is SQIVND (reference sequence). The CDR3 sequence is CAGRDRGPRNIQYF. The CDR3 DNA reads TGTGCCGGTAGGGACAGGGGACCACGGAACATTCAGTACTTC. Based on the CDR3 plus reference TRBV19 and TRBJ2-4, the full variable domain is DGGITQSPKYLFRKEGQNVTLSCEQNLNHDAMYWYRQDPGQGLRLIYYSQIVNDFQKGDIAEGYSVSREKKESFPLTVTSAQKNPTAFYLCAGRDRGPRNIQYFGAGTRLSVL.

This clonotype was picked up many times. The chain employs TRBV20-1 and TRBJ2-7; D unclear. CDR3 length: 13 residues. Trimming removed 3 bases from V and 0 bases from J, with 9 bases in between. Germline CDR1 reads DFQATT; CDR2 reads SNEGSKA (reference sequence). CDR3 protein: CSASSVLSYEQYF. The CDR3 DNA reads as TGCAGTGCTAGCTCCGTCCTCTCCTACGAGCAGTACTTC.

The sample holds a few counts of this clonotype. The J gene is TRBJ2-4, the V gene TRBV6-2 or TRBV6-3; maybe TRBD2 (6 bases). V was trimmed by 4 bases and J by 3 bases, leaving 10 bases between them. CDR1 and CDR2 (germline): MNHEY, SVGEGT. The CDR3 length is 14 residues. CDR3 sequence: CASSFPDYKNIQYF. The CDR3 region has the DNA TGTGCCAGCAGTTTCCCGGACTACAAAAACATTCAGTACTTC.

This clonotype was counted many times. The rearrangement uses TRBV6-2 or TRBV6-3 and TRBJ2-1; 12 bases are shared with TRBD2. The CDR3 sequence is 14 residues long. V dropped 7 bases and J dropped 12; count of bases not matched to a gene: 10. Looked up from germline, CDR1 is MNHEY and CDR2 is SVGEGT. DNA for the CDR3: TGTGCCAGCACCGCCAGGACTAGCGGGGTATCGCAGTTCTTC. Its translation: CASTARTSGVSQFF.